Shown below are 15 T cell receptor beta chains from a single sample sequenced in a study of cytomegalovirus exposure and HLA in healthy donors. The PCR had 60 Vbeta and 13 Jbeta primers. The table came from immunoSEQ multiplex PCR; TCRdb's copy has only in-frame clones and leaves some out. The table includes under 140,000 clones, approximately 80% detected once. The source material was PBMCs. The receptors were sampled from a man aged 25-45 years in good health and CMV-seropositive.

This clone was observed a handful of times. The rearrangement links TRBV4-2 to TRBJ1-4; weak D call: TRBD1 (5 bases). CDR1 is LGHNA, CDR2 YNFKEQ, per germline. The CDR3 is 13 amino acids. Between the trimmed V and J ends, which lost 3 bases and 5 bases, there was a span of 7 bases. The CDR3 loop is CASSQGLNEKLFF. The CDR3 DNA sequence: TGTGCCAGCAGCCAGGGGCTCAATGAAAAACTGTTTTTT.

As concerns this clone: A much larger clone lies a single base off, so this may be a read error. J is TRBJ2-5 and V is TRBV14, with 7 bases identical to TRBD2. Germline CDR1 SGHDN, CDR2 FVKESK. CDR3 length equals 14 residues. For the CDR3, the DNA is TGTGCCAGCAGCCAAGCGGGGATGGGGGGGACCCGGTACTTC. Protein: CASSQAGMGGTRYF.

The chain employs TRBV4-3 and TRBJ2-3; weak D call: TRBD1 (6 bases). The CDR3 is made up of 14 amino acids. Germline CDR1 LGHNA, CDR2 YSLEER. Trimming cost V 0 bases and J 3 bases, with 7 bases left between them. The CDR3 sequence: CASSQEGQTDTQYF. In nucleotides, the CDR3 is TGCGCCAGCAGCCAAGAAGGACAGACAGATACGCAGTATTTT.

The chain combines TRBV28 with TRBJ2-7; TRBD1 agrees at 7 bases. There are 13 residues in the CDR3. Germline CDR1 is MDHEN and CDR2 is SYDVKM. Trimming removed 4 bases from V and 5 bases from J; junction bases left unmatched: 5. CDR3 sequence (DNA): TGTGCCAGCAGTTCAGGGGGTATCAACGAGCAGTACTTC. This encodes CASSSGGINEQYF.

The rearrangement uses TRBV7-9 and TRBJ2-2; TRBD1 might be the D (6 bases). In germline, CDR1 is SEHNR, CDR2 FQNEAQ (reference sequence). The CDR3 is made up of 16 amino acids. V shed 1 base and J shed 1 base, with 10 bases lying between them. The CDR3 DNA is TGTGCCAGCAGCTTAGACAGGGCCGTGAACACCGGGGAGCTGTTTTTT. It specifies CASSLDRAVNTGELFF. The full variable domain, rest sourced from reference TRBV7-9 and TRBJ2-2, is DTGVSQNPRHKITKRGQNVTFRCDPISEHNRLYWYRQTLGQGPEFLTYFQNEAQLEKSRLLSDRFSAERPKGSFSTLEIQRTEQGDSAMYLCASSLDRAVNTGELFFGEGSRLTVL.

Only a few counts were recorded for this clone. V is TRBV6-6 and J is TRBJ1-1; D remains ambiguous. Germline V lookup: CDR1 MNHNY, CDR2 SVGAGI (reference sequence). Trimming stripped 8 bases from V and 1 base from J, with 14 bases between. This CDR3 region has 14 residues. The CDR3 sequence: CASDKEGANTEAFF. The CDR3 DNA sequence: TGTGCCAGCGATAAGGAGGGTGCGAACACTGAAGCTTTCTTT.

This CDR3 reads CASRGAGNTEAFF. In nucleotides, the CDR3 is TGCGCCAGCAGGGGGGCAGGGAACACTGAAGCTTTCTTT. The rearrangement links TRBV5-1 to TRBJ1-1, with a tentative D call TRBD1 (6 bases). Germline CDR1 reads SGHRS; CDR2 reads YFSETQ. The V and J ends lost 5 bases and 1 base respectively, with 9 bases between them. This CDR3 is 13 amino acids long.

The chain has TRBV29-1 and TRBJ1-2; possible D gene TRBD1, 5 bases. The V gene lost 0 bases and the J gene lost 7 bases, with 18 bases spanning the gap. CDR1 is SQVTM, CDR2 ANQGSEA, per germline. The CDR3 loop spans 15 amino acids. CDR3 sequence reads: CSVEEGLWGVGGYTF. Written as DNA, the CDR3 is TGCAGCGTTGAAGAGGGCCTTTGGGGCGTTGGTGGCTACACCTTC.

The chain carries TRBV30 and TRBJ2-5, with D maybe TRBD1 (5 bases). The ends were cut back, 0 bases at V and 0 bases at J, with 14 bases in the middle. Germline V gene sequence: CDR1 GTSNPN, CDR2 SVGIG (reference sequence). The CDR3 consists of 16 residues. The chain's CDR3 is CAWSVLRGLYQETQYF. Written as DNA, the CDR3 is TGTGCCTGGAGTGTACTAAGGGGCCTGTACCAAGAGACCCAGTACTTC.

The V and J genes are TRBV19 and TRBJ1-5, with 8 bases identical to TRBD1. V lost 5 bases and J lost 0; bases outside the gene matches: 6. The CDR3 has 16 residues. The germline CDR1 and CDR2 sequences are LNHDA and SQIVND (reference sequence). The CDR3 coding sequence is TGTGCCAGTAGTGCAGACAGGGGAGTTAGCAATCAGCCCCAGCATTTT. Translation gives CASSADRGVSNQPQHF.

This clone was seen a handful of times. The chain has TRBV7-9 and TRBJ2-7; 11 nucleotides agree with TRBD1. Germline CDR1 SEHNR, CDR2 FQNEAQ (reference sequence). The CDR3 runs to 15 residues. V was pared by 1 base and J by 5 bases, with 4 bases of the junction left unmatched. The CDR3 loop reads CASSLGGTGGDEQYF. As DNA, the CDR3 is TGTGCCAGCAGCTTAGGGGGGACAGGGGGGGACGAGCAGTACTTC.

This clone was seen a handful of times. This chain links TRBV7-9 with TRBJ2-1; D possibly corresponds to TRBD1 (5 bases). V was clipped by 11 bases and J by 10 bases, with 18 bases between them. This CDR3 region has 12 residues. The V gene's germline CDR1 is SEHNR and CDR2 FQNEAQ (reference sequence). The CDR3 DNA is TGTGCCTGGAGCCCAGGGCATGGCGAGCAGTTCTTC. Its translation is CAWSPGHGEQFF.

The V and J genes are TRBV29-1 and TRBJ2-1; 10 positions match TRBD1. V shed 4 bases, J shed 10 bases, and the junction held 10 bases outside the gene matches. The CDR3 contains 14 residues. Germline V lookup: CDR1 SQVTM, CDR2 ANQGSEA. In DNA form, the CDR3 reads TGCAGCGTTGCCCCAAGGACAGGGGGAATCGAGCAGTTCTTC. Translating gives CSVAPRTGGIEQFF.

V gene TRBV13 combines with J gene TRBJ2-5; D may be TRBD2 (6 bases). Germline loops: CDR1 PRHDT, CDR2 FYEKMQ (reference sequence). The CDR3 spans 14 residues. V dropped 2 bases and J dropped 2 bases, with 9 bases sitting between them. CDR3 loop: CASSLRRGQETQYF. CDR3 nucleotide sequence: TGTGCCAGCAGCTTAAGGCGGGGACAAGAGACCCAGTACTTC.

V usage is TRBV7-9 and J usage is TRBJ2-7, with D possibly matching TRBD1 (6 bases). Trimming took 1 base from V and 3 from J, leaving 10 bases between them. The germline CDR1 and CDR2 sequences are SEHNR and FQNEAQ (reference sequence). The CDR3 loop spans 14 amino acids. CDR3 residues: CASSLEVQGYEQYF. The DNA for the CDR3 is TGTGCCAGCAGCTTAGAGGTACAGGGCTACGAGCAGTACTTC.